What follows are 12 T cell receptor beta chains derived from one specimen sequenced in a study of shared clonotypes between healthy human individuals. Profiling relied on immunoSEQ multiplex PCR, and the TCRdb table lists in-frame clones only, not all of them. Of approximately 2,000,000 clones listed, approximately 90% are singletons. Sequenced material: naive CD4+ T cells from PBMCs. This sample's subset: CD45RA+ positively selected. Receptor source: a man younger than 35 in good health. Some clones in this sample may be carry-over from other donors' samples.

The chain couples TRBV9 to TRBJ2-2, with a tentative D call TRBD1 (5 bases). Trimming stripped 0 bases from V and 6 bases from J, with 9 bases between. The germline CDR1 and CDR2 sequences are SGDLS and YYNGEE. The CDR3 has 14 residues. CDR3 in amino acids: CASSVGQLPGELFF. As DNA, the CDR3 is TGTGCCAGCAGCGTAGGACAGCTCCCCGGGGAGCTGTTTTTT.

The V and J genes are TRBV18 and TRBJ2-7; D may be TRBD1 (6 bases). The V end was cut by 0 bases, the J end by 2 bases, with 8 bases between. The CDR3 length is 14 residues. Germline V CDR1 and CDR2: KGHSH, LQKENI. The CDR3 loop is CASSPPRGTYEQYF. The CDR3 DNA follows: TGTGCCAGCTCACCACCAAGGGGGACCTACGAGCAGTACTTC.

J is TRBJ2-7 and V is TRBV7-9, with D perhaps matching TRBD1 or TRBD2 (5 bases each). Looked up from germline, CDR1 is SEHNR and CDR2 is FQNEAQ (reference sequence). The length of the CDR3 is 16 residues. V dropped 5 bases and J dropped 5 bases, with 22 bases sitting between them. The CDR3 protein is CASSVSLFVLGDEQYF. The CDR3 nucleotides are TGTGCCAGCAGCGTTTCACTGTTCGTTTTGGGGGACGAGCAGTACTTC.

Comments on this clone: Distinct nucleotide sequences in the sample also encode this CDR3. The CDR3 sequence: CASSYSSNTEAFF. CDR3 bases: TGTGCCAGCAGTTACTCGTCCAACACTGAAGCTTTCTTT. V usage is TRBV6-5 and J usage is TRBJ1-1, with no clear D. Germline V lookup: CDR1 MNHEY, CDR2 SVGAGI. V was pared by 0 bases and J by 2 bases, with 4 bases between. This CDR3 is built from 13 residues.

This rearrangement joins TRBV5-1 to TRBJ2-7, with D perhaps TRBD1 (6 bases). Germline CDR1 reads SGHRS; CDR2 reads YFSETQ. The V end lost 4 bases, the J end lost 5 bases, and 19 bases lay between the germline ends. CDR3 length: 15 residues. DNA for the CDR3: TGCGCCAGCAGCATCGGGGACACCGCTAGAGACGAGCAGTACTTC. Translation: CASSIGDTARDEQYF.

This chain links TRBV28 with TRBJ2-7; weak D call: TRBD1 (6 bases). CDR1 is MDHEN, CDR2 SYDVKM, per germline. Trimming pared 6 bases from V and 2 bases from J, leaving 14 bases between. This CDR3 comprises 14 residues. The CDR3 coding sequence is TGTGCCAGCAGGCTCAGACAGGTTACCTACGAGCAGTACTTC. The encoded protein is CASRLRQVTYEQYF.

The chain has TRBV7-2 and TRBJ2-3; 14 bases map to TRBD2. Germline V CDR1 and CDR2: SGHTA, FQGNSA. The trim removed 5 bases at V and 2 bases at J, leaving 9 bases unmatched. The CDR3 length is 18 residues. CDR3 in amino acids: CASSRRGLAGGVTDTQYF. CDR3 coding DNA: TGTGCCAGCAGCCGGCGAGGACTAGCGGGAGGTGTCACAGATACGCAGTATTTT.

The chain is built from TRBV29-1 and TRBJ2-7; D may correspond to TRBD1 or TRBD2 (5 bases each). V shed 4 bases and J shed 2 bases, with 15 bases lying between them. The CDR3 length is 14 residues. Germline CDR1 reads SQVTM; CDR2 reads ANQGSEA. CDR3 in DNA: TGCAGCGTTGCTGCGCCCTGGGACCCCTACGAGCAGTACTTC. It is translated as CSVAAPWDPYEQYF.

In this sample, this clone turned up a few times. CDR3: CASRGEARELFF. The CDR3 DNA reads TGTGCCAGTAGAGGAGAGGCCCGGGAGCTGTTTTTT. The genes are TRBV19 and TRBJ2-2; D call uncertain. V was cut by 6 bases and J by 9 bases, with 11 bases left in between. The CDR3 loop spans 12 amino acids. From germline, CDR1 is LNHDA and CDR2 SQIVND (reference sequence). Using reference TRBV19 and TRBJ2-2 for the parts outside the CDR3, the full variable domain is DGGITQSPKYLFRKEGQNVTLSCEQNLNHDAMYWYRQDPGQGLRLIYYSQIVNDFQKGDIAEGYSVSREKKESFPLTVTSAQKNPTAFYLCASRGEARELFFGEGSRLTVL.

J is TRBJ1-5 and V is TRBV9, with TRBD1 matching 9 bases. The germline V gene has CDR1 SGDLS and CDR2 YYNGEE. The CDR3 totals 15 residues. Trimming took 3 bases from V and 7 from J; bases not matched to a gene: 8. Here the CDR3 DNA reads TGTGCCAGCAGCGCGGGGACAGGGCGGCGGCAGCCCCAGCATTTT. Its protein product is CASSAGTGRRQPQHF.

This clone was observed a few times. This chain links TRBV30 with TRBJ1-1, with D possibly matching TRBD1 (6 bases). The CDR3 extends over 14 amino acids. Germline CDR1 is GTSNPN and CDR2 is SVGIG (reference sequence). The germline V and J ends were trimmed by 2 bases and 5 bases, with 15 bases remaining between them. CDR3 bases: TGTGCCTGGAGTCAGGACGAAGGGACAACTGAAGCTTTCTTT. It codes for CAWSQDEGTTEAFF.

Concerning this clone itself: This same CDR3 is encoded by further DNA sequences in the sample. The rearrangement links TRBV7-9 to TRBJ2-7, with a possible D match to TRBD1 (5 bases). The CDR3 is 14 residues long. The germline V gene has CDR1 SEHNR and CDR2 FQNEAQ (reference sequence). The V end lost 5 bases, the J end lost 2 bases, and 13 bases lay between the germline ends. The CDR3 sequence: CASSATQGPYEQYF. In DNA, the CDR3 is TGTGCCAGCAGCGCTACCCAGGGTCCCTACGAGCAGTACTTC. The full variable domain, completed using reference TRBV7-9 and TRBJ2-7, is DTGVSQNPRHKITKRGQNVTFRCDPISEHNRLYWYRQTLGQGPEFLTYFQNEAQLEKSRLLSDRFSAERPKGSFSTLEIQRTEQGDSAMYLCASSATQGPYEQYFGPGTRLTVT.